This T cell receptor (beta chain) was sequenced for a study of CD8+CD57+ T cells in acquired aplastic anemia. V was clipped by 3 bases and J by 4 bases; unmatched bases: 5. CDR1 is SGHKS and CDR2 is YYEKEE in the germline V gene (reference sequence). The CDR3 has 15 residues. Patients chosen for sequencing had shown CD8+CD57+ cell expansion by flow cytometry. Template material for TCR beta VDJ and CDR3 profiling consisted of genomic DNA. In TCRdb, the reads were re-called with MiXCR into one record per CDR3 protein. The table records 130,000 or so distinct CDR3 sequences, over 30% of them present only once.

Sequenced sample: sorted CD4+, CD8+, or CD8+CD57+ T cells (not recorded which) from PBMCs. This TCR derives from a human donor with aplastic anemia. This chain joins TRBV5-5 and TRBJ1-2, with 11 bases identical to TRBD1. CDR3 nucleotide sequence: TGTGCCAGCAGCTCCTCGGGACAGGGGGGCTATGGCTACACCTTC. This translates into CASSSSGQGGYGYTF.